This TCR beta chain was sequenced during a study of Graves' ophthalmopathy and Graves' hyperthyroidism. General observations from the study: Blood also carried most expanded thyroid clonotypes exceeding 0.001 frequency. In separating ophthalmopathy from stable hyperthyroidism, a 13-signature model achieved roughly 87% sensitivity and 81.08% specificity.

In its sample, this clonotype was seen once. Its antigen remains unidentified. A much larger clonotype is one base distant, so this may be a read error. For repertoire sequencing, the TCR beta CDR3 regions were amplified from RNA transcripts. HTBI-primed RT-PCR formed the first round, and a multiplex PCR formed the second. TCRdb fed the multiplex PCR reads into MiXCR, producing one record per CDR3 protein. The sample carries 400,000 or so distinct CDR3 sequences, 15% recorded once. Trimming removed 5 bases at V and 4 bases at J, with 17 bases between. Germline-derived CDR1 and CDR2 are SGHAT and FQNNGV. CDR3 size: 16 residues.

The V call is TRBV11-2, the J call TRBJ2-2; D is tentatively TRBD1 or TRBD2 (6 bases each). This clonotype was sampled from a woman aged 18-29 years with stable Graves' hyperthyroidism. Sequenced material: peripheral blood. The CDR3 nucleotides are TGTGCCAGCAGCCTCATGGGGGGCAGGAGCACCGGGGAGCTGTTTTTT. Residues: CASSLMGGRSTGELFF. Filled out from reference TRBV11-2 and TRBJ2-2, the complete variable domain reads EAGVAQSPRYKIIEKRQSVAFWCNPISGHATLYWYQQILGQGPKLLIQFQNNGVVDDSQLPKDRFSAERLKGVDSTLKIQPAKLEDSAVYLCASSLMGGRSTGELFFGEGSRLTVL.